This T cell receptor (beta chain) is from a study of metastatic and nonmetastatic thyroid tumors. Study at large: A comparison of repertoires was made across blood and tumor or nodule tissue from malignant and benign thyroid patients.

Findings of the study overall: Relative to benign nodules, malignant thyroid tumors were reportedly characterized by significantly elevated TCR beta diversity in blood and tumor.

All patients were untreated before thyroid surgery. TCRdb re-called clones via MiXCR from the PCR reads. The table includes tens of thousands of clones, 12% detected once. In this sample, this clone turned up many times. Its specificity is not known. The V gene lost 10 bases and the J gene lost 6 bases, with 22 bases spanning the gap. Per the germline V gene, CDR1 is MDHEN and CDR2 is SYDVKM. The CDR3 is 14 amino acids. The chain has TRBV28 and TRBJ2-7, with D possibly matching TRBD1 (6 bases). Material for sequencing was tumor tissue. The sequence came from a female donor with papillary thyroid cancer or a benign thyroid nodule (not recorded which). Some clones in this sample may be carry-over from other donors' samples. CDR3 DNA: TGTGCCATCCAAGCAGGGGACCTTAACTCCGAGCAGTACTTC. Translated, it gives CAIQAGDLNSEQYF.